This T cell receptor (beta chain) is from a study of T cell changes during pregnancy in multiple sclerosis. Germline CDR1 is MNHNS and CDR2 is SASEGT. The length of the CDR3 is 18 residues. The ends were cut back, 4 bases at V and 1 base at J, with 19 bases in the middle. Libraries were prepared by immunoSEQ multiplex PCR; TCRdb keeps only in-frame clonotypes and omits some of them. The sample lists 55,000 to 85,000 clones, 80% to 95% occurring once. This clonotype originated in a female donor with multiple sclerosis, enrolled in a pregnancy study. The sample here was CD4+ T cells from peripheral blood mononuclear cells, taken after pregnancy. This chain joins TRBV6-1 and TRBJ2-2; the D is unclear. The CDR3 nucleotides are TGTGCCAGCAGTGGCCTCGGAACAGCTACTTGGAACACCGGGGAGCTGTTTTTT. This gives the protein CASSGLGTATWNTGELFF.